The T cell receptor (beta chain) described here comes from a study of cytomegalovirus exposure and HLA in healthy donors. Findings and limits, study-wide: An analysis done earlier found most TCR beta V segments productive about 90% or about 30% of the time. Later analysis associated a missense DCLRE1C variant with TCR beta V- and J-gene trimming.

Turning to this clone: Its antigen is still unknown.

Germline CDR1 ENHRY, CDR2 SYGVKD. CDR3 length equals 16 residues. The V gene end was trimmed by 3 bases and the J gene end by 1 base; junction bases not matched to a gene: 4. This PCR relied on a set of 60 Vbeta primers and 13 Jbeta primers. Sequencing was performed with immunoSEQ multiplex PCR; in TCRdb, only in-frame clones are kept and a portion is missing. The sample has about 160,000 clones, roughly 78% seen once. The sequenced material came from PBMCs. The chain uses TRBV10-3 and TRBJ1-3; 9 bases fit TRBD1. The source is a woman between 40 and 55 years old in good health and CMV-seronegative. The CDR3 nucleotides read TGTGCCATCAGTGACCCCGGGACAGGGTCTGGAAACACCATATATTTT. Translation: CAISDPGTGSGNTIYF.